This is a list of T cell receptor beta chains from one sample in a study of somatic mutations in cytotoxic T cells in rheumatoid arthritis. The data were produced by immunoSEQ multiplex PCR, yet TCRdb's version contains in-frame clones alone and is incomplete. The sample carries more than 11,000 clones, around 80% recorded once. Sample: CD8+ T cells sorted from blood. The source is an adult with rheumatoid arthritis. CDR3s include the opening cysteine and the closing phenylalanine or tryptophan. Fields, in order: CDR3 protein, CDR3 DNA, clone size, J gene, V gene, D gene. A D gene is named only where the DNA matches it firmly. Some rows mark clone size as missing; the rest say once, few, many or name a class of expanded clone.

CSGWGGSGNTIYF TGCAGCGGGTGGGGCGGGAGTGGAAACACCATATATTTT . TRBJ1-3 TRBV29-1 .
CASSRLGQIAKNIQYF TGTGCCAGCAGTCGCCTGGGACAGATAGCCAAAAACATTCAGTACTTC . TRBJ2-4 TRBV27 TRBD1
CASSDPLVSYEQYF TGTGCCAGCAGTGATCCGCTGGTATCCTACGAGCAGTACTTC . TRBJ2-7 TRBV27 .
CASSPTSGNTGELFF TGTGCCAGCAGCCCGACTAGCGGGAACACCGGGGAGCTGTTTTTT . TRBJ2-2 TRBV11-2 TRBD2
CASSLTTGEDNEQFF TGTGCCAGCAGCTTAACGACAGGGGAAGACAATGAGCAGTTCTTC . TRBJ2-1 TRBV7-9 TRBD1
CASSLQGNQPQHF TGTGCCAGCAGCTTACAAGGCAATCAGCCCCAGCATTTT . TRBJ1-5 TRBV7-8 .
CASSEQLLYTF TGTGCCAGCAGCGAACAGCTCTTGTACACCTTC few TRBJ1-2 TRBV7-2 .
CASSQPLTPILNEQFF TGCGCCAGCAGCCAACCACTCACTCCCATTCTCAATGAGCAGTTCTTC medium-sized TRBJ2-1 TRBV4-1 .
CASSHRTSGGNRPYEQYF TGCGCCAGCAGCCACAGGACTAGCGGGGGCAACCGCCCCTACGAGCAGTACTTC . TRBJ2-7 TRBV4-3 TRBD2
CASSIQGGEQYF TGTGCCAGTAGTATACAGGGAGGCGAGCAGTACTTC . TRBJ2-7 TRBV19 .
CASTPSLNTGELFF TGTGCCAGCACCCCCTCTCTAAACACCGGGGAGCTGTTTTTT . TRBJ2-2 TRBV14 .
CASSLGPPDTQYF TGTGCCAGCAGCCTTGGACCTCCAGATACGCAGTATTTT . TRBJ2-3 TRBV4-2 .
CASSPHEGTDIGSTDTQYF TGTGCCAGCAGCCCCCACGAGGGGACCGACATTGGGAGCACAGATACGCAGTATTTT . TRBJ2-3 TRBV13 .
CASSLFGGANTGELFF TGTGCCAGCAGTTTATTCGGCGGGGCGAACACCGGGGAGCTGTTTTTT . TRBJ2-2 TRBV27 .
CSVDYGGGYTF TGCAGCGTTGATTATGGTGGTGGCTACACCTTC . TRBJ1-2 TRBV29-1 .
CSVEVTGERDF TGCAGCGTTGAAGTTACAGGGGAACGGGACTTC . TRBJ2-5 TRBV29-1 TRBD1
CSVEGQGALSGQETQYF TGCAGCGTTGAGGGACAGGGGGCCTTATCCGGCCAAGAGACCCAGTACTTC . TRBJ2-5 TRBV29-1 TRBD1
CASSPKPDRAYGYTF TGTGCCAGCAGTCCTAAACCAGACAGGGCCTATGGCTACACCTTC . TRBJ1-2 TRBV2 TRBD1
CASSLSRQGQYYGYTF TGTGCCAGCAGTTTATCGCGACAGGGGCAGTACTATGGCTACACCTTC medium-sized TRBJ1-2 TRBV27 TRBD1
CASGLAGGSTDTQYF TGTGCCAGCGGGTTGGCAGGGGGAAGCACAGATACGCAGTATTTT . TRBJ2-3 TRBV6-5 TRBD1
CASSRLAELTYEQYF TGTGCCAGCAGCAGACTAGCGGAGCTAACCTACGAGCAGTACTTC . TRBJ2-7 TRBV28 TRBD2
CASSDDSYGYTF TGTGCCAGCAGCGACGACAGCTATGGCTACACCTTC . TRBJ1-2 TRBV9 .
CASSYSGRTANNEQFF TGTGCCAGCAGTTACAGCGGGAGGACCGCCAACAATGAGCAGTTCTTC . TRBJ2-1 TRBV28 TRBD2
CASSIQGGALGYTF TGTGCCAGTAGTATACAAGGTGGCGCCTTGGGCTACACCTTC . TRBJ1-2 TRBV19 .
CASSYSLVGEANEQFF TGTGCCAGCAGTTACTCCCTCGTCGGGGAGGCTAATGAGCAGTTCTTC . TRBJ2-1 TRBV6-5 .
CASSPTAWDPETQYF TGTGCCAGCTCACCGACTGCTTGGGACCCGGAGACCCAGTACTTC . TRBJ2-5 TRBV18 .
CASSDRSYEQYF TGCGCCAGCAGTGACAGATCCTACGAGCAGTACTTC . TRBJ2-7 TRBV10-2 .
CSVEDGTANTGELFF TGCAGCGTTGAAGATGGGACGGCGAACACCGGGGAGCTGTTTTTT . TRBJ2-2 TRBV29-1 .
CASRTLAGGSSDTQYF TGTGCCAGCAGAACCTTGGCGGGGGGGAGCTCAGATACGCAGTATTTT . TRBJ2-3 TRBV27 TRBD2
CASSIRLAAYNEQFF TGTGCCAGCAGCATACGACTAGCGGCCTACAATGAGCAGTTCTTC . TRBJ2-1 TRBV21-1 .
CASSLNRNSPLHF TGTGCCAGCAGTTTAAACAGGAATTCACCCCTCCACTTT . TRBJ1-6 TRBV28 .
CAWSTRQTTEGEKLFF TGTGCCTGGAGTACCCGCCAGACGACAGAGGGTGAAAAACTGTTTTTT . TRBJ1-4 TRBV30 .
CASSLTLREAFF TGTGCCAGCAGCTTGACCCTCCGGGAAGCTTTCTTT . TRBJ1-1 TRBV5-5 .
CASSVDGSGPDRKFF TGTGCCAGCAGCGTAGACGGTAGCGGGCCCGACCGGAAGTTCTTC . TRBJ2-1 TRBV9 TRBD2
CASSPDGFYGYTF TGTGCCAGCAGCCCGGACGGATTCTATGGCTACACCTTC . TRBJ1-2 TRBV6-5 .
CASSYATSEVNEQFF TGTGCCAGCAGTTACGCTACTAGCGAGGTCAATGAGCAGTTCTTC once TRBJ2-1 TRBV6-5 TRBD2
CASSLIGGKNTDTQYF TGTGCCAGCAGCTTAATCGGCGGGAAGAACACAGATACGCAGTATTTT . TRBJ2-3 TRBV7-9 .
CASRHRDSPSYEQYF TGTGCCAGCAGACATAGGGACAGCCCTTCCTACGAGCAGTACTTC once TRBJ2-7 TRBV27 TRBD1
CASSLNEANVLTF TGTGCCAGCAGCTTAAACGAGGCCAACGTCCTGACTTTC once TRBJ2-6 TRBV13 .
CASSSLEDSLTNQPQHF TGCGCCAGCAGCTCGCTAGAGGACAGCCTTACTAATCAGCCCCAGCATTTT . TRBJ1-5 TRBV4-1 .
CASSLTQEGRYEQYF TGTGCCAGCAGCTTGACACAGGAAGGGAGGTACGAGCAGTACTTC . TRBJ2-7 TRBV7-2 .
CASSGALRPRAVYYEQYF TGTGCCAGCAGCGGAGCTTTACGACCAAGGGCTGTTTACTACGAGCAGTACTTC few TRBJ2-7 TRBV7-9 .
CASSRPGHLNSEAFF TGTGCCAGCAGTCGGCCGGGACACCTGAACAGTGAAGCTTTCTTT . TRBJ1-1 TRBV6-5 .
CSVGFWDEQFF TGCAGCGTTGGATTTTGGGATGAGCAGTTCTTC . TRBJ2-1 TRBV29-1 .
CASSPRGGAFF TGTGCCAGCAGCCCCCGTGGTGGGGCTTTCTTT . TRBJ1-1 TRBV7-9 .
CASSLESLPEQYF TGCGCCAGCAGCTTGGAAAGTTTGCCCGAGCAGTACTTC . TRBJ2-7 TRBV5-1 .
CASSQTQDRVGTDTQYF TGCGCCAGCAGCCAAACCCAAGACAGGGTTGGCACAGATACGCAGTATTTT . TRBJ2-3 TRBV4-1 TRBD1
CAWSVASGEYNEQFF TGTGCCTGGAGTGTAGCTAGCGGAGAATACAATGAGCAGTTCTTC . TRBJ2-1 TRBV30 TRBD2
CASTNLHRGISYEQYF TGTGCCAGCACCAACTTACACAGGGGAATATCCTACGAGCAGTACTTC . TRBJ2-7 TRBV6-6 TRBD1
CASSYYPSGFTDTQYF TGTGCCAGCAGTTACTATCCTAGCGGGTTCACAGATACGCAGTATTTT . TRBJ2-3 TRBV6-5 TRBD2
CASSLDGSYGYTF TGTGCCAGCAGTTTAGACGGAAGCTATGGCTACACCTTC medium-sized TRBJ1-2 TRBV28 .
CASSSSGGAYNEQFF TGCGCCAGCAGCTCCAGCGGGGGGGCCTACAATGAGCAGTTCTTC . TRBJ2-1 TRBV5-1 TRBD2
CASSLKSRYREQYF TGTGCCAGCAGCTTAAAGTCTCGTTATCGGGAGCAGTACTTC . TRBJ2-7 TRBV7-3 .
CASSTGQGNQPQHF TGTGCCAGCAGCACCGGACAGGGGAATCAGCCCCAGCATTTT . TRBJ1-5 TRBV7-8 TRBD1
CASSLESYGYTF TGTGCCAGCAGCTTGGAGAGCTATGGCTACACCTTC few TRBJ1-2 TRBV5-4 .
CASSPGPGEQFF TGCGCCAGCAGCCCGGGACCTGGTGAGCAGTTCTTC . TRBJ2-1 TRBV5-1 .
CASSFAGFEQYF TGTGCCAGCAGCTTCGCCGGGTTCGAGCAGTACTTC . TRBJ2-7 TRBV7-2 .